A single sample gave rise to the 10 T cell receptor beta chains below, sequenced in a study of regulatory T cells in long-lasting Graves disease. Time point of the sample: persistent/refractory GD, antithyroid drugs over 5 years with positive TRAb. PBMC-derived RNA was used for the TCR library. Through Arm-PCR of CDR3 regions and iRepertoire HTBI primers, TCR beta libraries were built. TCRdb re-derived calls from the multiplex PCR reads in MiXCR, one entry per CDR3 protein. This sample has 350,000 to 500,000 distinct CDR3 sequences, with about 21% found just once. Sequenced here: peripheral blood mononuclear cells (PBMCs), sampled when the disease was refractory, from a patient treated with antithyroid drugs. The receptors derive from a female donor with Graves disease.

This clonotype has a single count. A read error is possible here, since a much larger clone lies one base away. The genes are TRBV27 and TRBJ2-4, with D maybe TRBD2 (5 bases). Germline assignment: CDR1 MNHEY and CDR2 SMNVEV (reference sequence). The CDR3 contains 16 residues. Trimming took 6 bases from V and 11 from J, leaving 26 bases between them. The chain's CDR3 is CASRPNVGLIAKVQYF. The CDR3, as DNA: TGTGCCAGCAGACCGAACGTCGGACTGATAGCCAAGGTTCAGTACTTC.

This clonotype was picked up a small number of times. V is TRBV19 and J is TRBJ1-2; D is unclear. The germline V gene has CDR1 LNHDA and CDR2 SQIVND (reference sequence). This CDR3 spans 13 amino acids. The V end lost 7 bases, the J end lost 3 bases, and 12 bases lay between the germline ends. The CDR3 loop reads CASTSAFDYGYTF. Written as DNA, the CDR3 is TGTGCCAGTACCTCAGCCTTCGACTATGGCTACACCTTC.

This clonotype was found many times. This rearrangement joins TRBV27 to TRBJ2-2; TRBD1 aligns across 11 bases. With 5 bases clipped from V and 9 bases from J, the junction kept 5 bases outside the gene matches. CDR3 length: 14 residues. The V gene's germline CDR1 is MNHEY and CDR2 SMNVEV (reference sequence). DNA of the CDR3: TGTGCCAGCAGTCCGGGACAGGGGGGACGGGAGCTGTTTTTT. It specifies CASSPGQGGRELFF.

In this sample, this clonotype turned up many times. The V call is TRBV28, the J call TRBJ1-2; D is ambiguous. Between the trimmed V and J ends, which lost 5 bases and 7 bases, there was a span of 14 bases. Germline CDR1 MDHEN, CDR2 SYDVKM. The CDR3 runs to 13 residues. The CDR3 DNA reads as TGTGCCAGCAGTCGGATGAGGGTACTTGGCTACACCTTC. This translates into CASSRMRVLGYTF.

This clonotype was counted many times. CDR3 DNA sequence: TGTGCCAGCAGCCAAGATGGTCGGAGGGCGAGTGAAAAACTGTTTTTT. Protein sequence: CASSQDGRRASEKLFF. This rearrangement joins TRBV3-1 to TRBJ1-4, with D unresolved. The CDR3 extends over 16 amino acids. Trimming left V 0 bases short and J 7 bases short, with 15 bases between. The germline gives CDR1 LGHDT, CDR2 YNNKEL (reference sequence).

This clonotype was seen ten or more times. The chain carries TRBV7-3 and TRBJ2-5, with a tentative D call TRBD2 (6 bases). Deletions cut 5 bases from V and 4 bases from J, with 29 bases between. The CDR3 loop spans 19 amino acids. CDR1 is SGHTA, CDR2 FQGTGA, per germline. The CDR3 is CASSPPVRRAYENRETQYF. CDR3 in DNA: TGTGCCAGCAGCCCTCCCGTCAGGAGGGCATACGAAAATCGAGAGACCCAGTACTTC. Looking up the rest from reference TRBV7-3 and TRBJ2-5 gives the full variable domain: GAGVSQTPSNKVTEKGKYVELRCDPISGHTALYWYRQSLGQGPEFLIYFQGTGAADDSGLPNDRFFAVRPEGSVSTLKIQRTERGDSAVYLCASSPPVRRAYENRETQYFGPGTRLLVL.

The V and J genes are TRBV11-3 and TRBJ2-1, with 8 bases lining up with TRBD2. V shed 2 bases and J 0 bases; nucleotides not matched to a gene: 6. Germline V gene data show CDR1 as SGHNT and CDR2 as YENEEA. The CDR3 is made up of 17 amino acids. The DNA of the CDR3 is TGTGCCAGCAGCTTATCGCCAGCGGGAGTCTCCTACAATGAGCAGTTCTTC. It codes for CASSLSPAGVSYNEQFF. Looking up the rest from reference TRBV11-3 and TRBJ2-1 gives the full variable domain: EAGVVQSPRYKIIEKKQPVAFWCNPISGHNTLYWYLQNLGQGPELLIRYENEEAVDDSQLPKDRFSAERLKGVDSTLKIQPAELGDSAVYLCASSLSPAGVSYNEQFFGPGTRLTVL.

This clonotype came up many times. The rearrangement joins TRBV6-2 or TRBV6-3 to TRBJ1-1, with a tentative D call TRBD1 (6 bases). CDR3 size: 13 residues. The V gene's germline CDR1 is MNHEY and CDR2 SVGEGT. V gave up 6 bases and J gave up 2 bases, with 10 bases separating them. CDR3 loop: CASRADRNTEAFF. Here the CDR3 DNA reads TGTGCCAGCAGAGCGGACAGAAACACTGAAGCTTTCTTT.

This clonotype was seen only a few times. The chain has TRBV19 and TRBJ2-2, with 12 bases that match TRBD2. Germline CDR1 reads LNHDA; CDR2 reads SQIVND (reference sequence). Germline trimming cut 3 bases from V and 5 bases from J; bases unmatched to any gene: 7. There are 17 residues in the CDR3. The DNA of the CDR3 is TGTGCCAGTAGTATCGGCCTAGCGGGAGGGCCAACCGGGGAGCTGTTTTTT. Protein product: CASSIGLAGGPTGELFF.

As DNA, the CDR3 is TGTGCCAGCAGCCAAACAGCGATGAACACTGAAGCTTTCTTT. It is translated as CASSQTAMNTEAFF. V is TRBV14 and J is TRBJ1-1, with no clear D. The V gene's germline CDR1 is SGHDN and CDR2 FVKESK. CDR3 length: 14 amino acids. Between the trimmed V and J ends, which lost 2 bases and 0 bases, there was a span of 7 bases.